Listed below are T cell receptor beta chains from one sample, sequenced in a study of graft-versus-host responses after intestinal transplantation. Libraries were prepared by immunoSEQ multiplex PCR; TCRdb keeps only in-frame clonotypes and omits some of them. The sample has tens of thousands of clones, about 93% seen once. Which antigens these TCRs recognize remains unknown. The source was unstimulated CD4+ T cells sorted from spleen or lymph node cells, collected before transplant. The receptors shown here come from a human donor who was the organ donor for an intestinal transplant. Both conserved end residues are part of each CDR3. A D gene is named only where the DNA matches it firmly. Expanded clones are given a class, and other clones once, few, many or no size at all.

DNA | CDR3 | D | V | size | J
TGTGCCAGCAGCTTATCGCTCCTAGCGGTCCAGGGCGGGGAGCTGTTTTTT | CASSLSLLAVQGGELFF | TRBD2 | TRBV7-2 | - | TRBJ2-2
TGCAGCGTTATAAACCCAAGCGGGAGTACCTACAATGAGCAGTTCTTC | CSVINPSGSTYNEQFF | TRBD2 | TRBV29-1 | - | TRBJ2-1
TGTGCCAGTAGCCCCCAACAGGGAGCTGGAAACACCATATATTTT | CASSPQQGAGNTIYF | - | TRBV19 | - | TRBJ1-3
TGTGCCAGCAGTGGGACTAGCGGGAGCACAGATACGCAGTATTTT | CASSGTSGSTDTQYF | TRBD2 | TRBV25-1 | - | TRBJ2-3
TGCAGACCCCCTCGGCAGGGCAGGCACGAGCAGTACTTC | CRPPRQGRHEQYF | - | TRBV29-1 | - | TRBJ2-7
TGTGCCAGCAGCTTAGGGGGGAGAGGAGGGGAGACCCAGTACTTC | CASSLGGRGGETQYF | - | TRBV7-2 | - | TRBJ2-5
TGCAGCGTCTCGGACCGGGACGGTTCCTACGAGCAGTACTTC | CSVSDRDGSYEQYF | - | TRBV29-1 | once | TRBJ2-7
TGCAGCGCCGCCGGGACAGGGGAACAGCCCCAGCATTTT | CSAAGTGEQPQHF | TRBD1 | TRBV29-1 | - | TRBJ1-5
TGTGCCAGCAGTGACTCGGGACTAGCGGGATACGAGCAGTACTTC | CASSDSGLAGYEQYF | TRBD2 | TRBV6-4 | - | TRBJ2-7
TGTGCCAGCAGTCGGCTAGCGGGCACCGGGGAGCTGTTTTTT | CASSRLAGTGELFF | TRBD2 | TRBV28 | once | TRBJ2-2
TGCAGCGCACCAGGACAGGGATCTTTCTCCTACAATGAGCAGTTCTTC | CSAPGQGSFSYNEQFF | TRBD1 | TRBV29-1 | - | TRBJ2-1
TGTGCCTGGAGTGTATGGCTAGCCGGGGAGCTGTTTTTT | CAWSVWLAGELFF | - | TRBV30 | - | TRBJ2-2
TGTGCCAGCAGCCAAGGGTGGGGAGATACGCAGTATTTT | CASSQGWGDTQYF | - | TRBV14 | - | TRBJ2-3
TGTGCCAGCAGCTTGGCCTACACAGATACGCAGTATTTT | CASSLAYTDTQYF | - | TRBV7-2 | once | TRBJ2-3
TGTGCCAGCAGCTTAGTCGGGGGAGCGGCGAACACCGGGGAGCTGTTTTTT | CASSLVGGAANTGELFF | - | TRBV7-2 | - | TRBJ2-2
TGTGCCAGCAGCTTAGCGGGAGTTACAGTCGATGAGCAGTTCTTC | CASSLAGVTVDEQFF | - | TRBV7-9 | - | TRBJ2-1
TGTGCCAGCAGCCCAGGACAGGGCAGTGGGGCCAACGTCCTGACTTTC | CASSPGQGSGANVLTF | TRBD1 | TRBV5-6 | - | TRBJ2-6
TGTGCCAGCAGCTTAATCGAAGGGGTCACTGAAGCTTTCTTT | CASSLIEGVTEAFF | - | TRBV7-2 | once | TRBJ1-1
TGTGCCAGCAGCGGAAACGGGGTCACAGATACGCAGTATTTT | CASSGNGVTDTQYF | - | TRBV7-3 | - | TRBJ2-3
TGTGCCAGCAGCTTAGGACTAGCGGGAGCAGATACGCAGTATTTT | CASSLGLAGADTQYF | TRBD2 | TRBV7-2 | - | TRBJ2-3
TGTGCCAGCAGTTCCACGAGGACAGCATTCAATCAGCCCCAGCATTTT | CASSSTRTAFNQPQHF | - | TRBV28 | - | TRBJ1-5
TGTGCCAGCAGGAAGAGAACCGGGAATTACACAGATACGCAGTATTTT | CASRKRTGNYTDTQYF | - | TRBV21-1 | - | TRBJ2-3
TGTGCCAGCAGCTTAGCGGGAGCAGATACGCAGTATTTT | CASSLAGADTQYF | - | TRBV7-2 | - | TRBJ2-3
TGTGCCTGGACCCAAAGGGGGAACTATGGCTACACCTTC | CAWTQRGNYGYTF | - | TRBV30 | - | TRBJ1-2
TGTGCCAGCAGTGGACAGGCACAAGAGACCCAGTACTTC | CASSGQAQETQYF | TRBD1 | TRBV27 | - | TRBJ2-5
TGTGCCAGCAGCCAAGAACCGGGACTAGCGGGAGGGACCCAGTACTTC | CASSQEPGLAGGTQYF | TRBD2 | TRBV4-2 | - | TRBJ2-5
TGTGCCAGCGGCGACAGGGGGAGAGAGACCCAGTACTTC | CASGDRGRETQYF | TRBD1 | TRBV28 | - | TRBJ2-5
TGTGCCAGCAGTTTATCCCGGGCAGGGGGTAGGACTGAAGCTTTCTTT | CASSLSRAGGRTEAFF | TRBD1 | TRBV28 | - | TRBJ1-1
TGTGCCAGTAGTACTACAGGGGGCACAGATACGCAGTATTTT | CASSTTGGTDTQYF | TRBD1 | TRBV19 | - | TRBJ2-3
TGTGCCAGCAGCCAAGGACAGGGGGCGGCTGGCTACACCTTC | CASSQGQGAAGYTF | TRBD1 | TRBV7-2 | - | TRBJ1-2
TGCGCCAGCAGTCGTGACAGGGCGCTCTACGAGCAGTACTTC | CASSRDRALYEQYF | TRBD1 | TRBV5-1 | - | TRBJ2-7